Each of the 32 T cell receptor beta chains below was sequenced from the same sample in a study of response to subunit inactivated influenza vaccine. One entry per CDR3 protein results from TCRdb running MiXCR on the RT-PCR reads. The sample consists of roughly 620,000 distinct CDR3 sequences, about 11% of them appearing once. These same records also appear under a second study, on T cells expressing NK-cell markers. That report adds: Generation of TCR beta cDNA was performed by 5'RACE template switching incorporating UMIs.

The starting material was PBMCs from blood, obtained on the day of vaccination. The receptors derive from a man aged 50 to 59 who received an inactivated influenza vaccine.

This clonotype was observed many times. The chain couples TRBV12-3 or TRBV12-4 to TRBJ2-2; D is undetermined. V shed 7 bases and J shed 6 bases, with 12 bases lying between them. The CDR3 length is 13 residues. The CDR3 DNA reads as TGTGCCAGCATTGTCTCTCGGGCCGGGGAGCTGTTTTTT. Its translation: CASIVSRAGELFF.

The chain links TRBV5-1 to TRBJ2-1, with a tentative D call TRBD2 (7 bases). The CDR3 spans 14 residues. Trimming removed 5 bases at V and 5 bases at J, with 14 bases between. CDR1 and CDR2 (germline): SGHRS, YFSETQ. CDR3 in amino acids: CASRLGGQNNEQFF. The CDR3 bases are TGCGCCAGCAGGCTCGGGGGGCAGAACAATGAGCAGTTCTTC.

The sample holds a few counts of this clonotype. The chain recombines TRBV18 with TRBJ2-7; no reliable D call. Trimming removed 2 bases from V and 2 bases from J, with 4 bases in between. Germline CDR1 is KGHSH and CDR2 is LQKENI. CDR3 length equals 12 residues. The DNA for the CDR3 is TGTGCCAGCTCACCAAATACCTACGAGCAGTACTTC. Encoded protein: CASSPNTYEQYF.

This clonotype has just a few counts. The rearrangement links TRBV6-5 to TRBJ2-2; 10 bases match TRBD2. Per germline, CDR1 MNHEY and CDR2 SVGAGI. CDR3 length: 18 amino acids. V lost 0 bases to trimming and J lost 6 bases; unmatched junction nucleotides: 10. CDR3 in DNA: TGTGCCAGCAGTTACTCCGGGGCCAGCGGGGGGGCTTCCGGGGAGCTGTTTTTT. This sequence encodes CASSYSGASGGASGELFF.

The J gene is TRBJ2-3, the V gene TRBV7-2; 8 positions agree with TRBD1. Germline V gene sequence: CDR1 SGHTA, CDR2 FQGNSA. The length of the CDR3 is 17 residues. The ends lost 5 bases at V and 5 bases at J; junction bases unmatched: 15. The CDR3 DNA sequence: TGTGCCAGCAGCCGACGATCGACAGGGGCCGCCGGAGATACGCAGTATTTT. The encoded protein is CASSRRSTGAAGDTQYF.

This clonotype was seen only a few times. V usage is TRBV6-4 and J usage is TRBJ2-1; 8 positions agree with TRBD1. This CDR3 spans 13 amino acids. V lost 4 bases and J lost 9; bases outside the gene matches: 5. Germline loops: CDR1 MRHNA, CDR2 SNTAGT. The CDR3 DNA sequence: TGTGCCAGCAGTGTTGGACAGGGTGCTGAGCAGTTCTTC. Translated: CASSVGQGAEQFF.

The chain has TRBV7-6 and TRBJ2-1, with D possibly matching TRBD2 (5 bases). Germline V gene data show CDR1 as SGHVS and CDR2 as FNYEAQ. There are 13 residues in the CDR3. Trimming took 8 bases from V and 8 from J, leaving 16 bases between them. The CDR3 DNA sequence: TGTGCCAGCGTCCGTACGGGGTGGGATGAGCAGTTCTTC. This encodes CASVRTGWDEQFF.

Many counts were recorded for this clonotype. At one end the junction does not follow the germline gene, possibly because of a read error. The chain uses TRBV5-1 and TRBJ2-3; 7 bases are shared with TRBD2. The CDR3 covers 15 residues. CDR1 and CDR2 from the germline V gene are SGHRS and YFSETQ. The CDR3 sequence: CASSSLAGGTDTQYF. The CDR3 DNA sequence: TGTGCCAGCAGCTCCTTGGCGGGGGGCACAGATACGCAGTATTTT.

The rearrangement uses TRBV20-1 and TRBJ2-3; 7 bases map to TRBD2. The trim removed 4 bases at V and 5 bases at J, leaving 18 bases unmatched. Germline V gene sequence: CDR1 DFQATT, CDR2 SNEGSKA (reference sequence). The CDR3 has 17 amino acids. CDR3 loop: CSANLLRGSQRGDTQYF. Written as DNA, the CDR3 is TGCAGTGCTAACCTCTTGCGGGGGTCCCAACGGGGAGATACGCAGTATTTT.

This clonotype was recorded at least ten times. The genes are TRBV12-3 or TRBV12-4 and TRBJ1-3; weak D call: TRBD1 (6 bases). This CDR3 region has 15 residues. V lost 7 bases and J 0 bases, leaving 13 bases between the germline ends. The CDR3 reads CASTQGHYSGNTIYF. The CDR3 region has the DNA TGTGCCAGCACTCAGGGGCACTACTCTGGAAACACCATATATTTT.

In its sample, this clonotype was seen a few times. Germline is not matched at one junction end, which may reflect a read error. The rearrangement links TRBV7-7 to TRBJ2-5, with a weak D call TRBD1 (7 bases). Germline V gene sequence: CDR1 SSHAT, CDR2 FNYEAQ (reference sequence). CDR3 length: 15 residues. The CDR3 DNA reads TGTGCTAGCAGCTTAGACCCAGGGGGGCAAGAGACCCAGTACTTC. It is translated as CASSLDPGGQETQYF.

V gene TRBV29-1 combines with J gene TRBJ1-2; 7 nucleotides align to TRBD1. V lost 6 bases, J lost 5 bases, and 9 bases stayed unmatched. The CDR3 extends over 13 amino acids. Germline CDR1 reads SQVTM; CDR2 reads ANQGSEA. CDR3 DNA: TGCAGCGTCCTAAAGGACAGGCTATATGGCTACACCTTC. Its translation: CSVLKDRLYGYTF.

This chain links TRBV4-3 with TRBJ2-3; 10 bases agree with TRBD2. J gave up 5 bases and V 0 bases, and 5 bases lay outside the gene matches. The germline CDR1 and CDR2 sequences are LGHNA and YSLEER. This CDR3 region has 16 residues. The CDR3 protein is CASSQDLPSGRDTQYF. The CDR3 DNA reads TGCGCCAGCAGCCAAGATCTGCCTAGCGGGAGAGATACGCAGTATTTT.

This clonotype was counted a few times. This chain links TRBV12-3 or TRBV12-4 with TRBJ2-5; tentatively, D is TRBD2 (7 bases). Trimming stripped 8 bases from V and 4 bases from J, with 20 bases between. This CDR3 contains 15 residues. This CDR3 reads CASGPAGAWGETQYF. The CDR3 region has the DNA TGTGCCAGCGGGCCCGCGGGGGCGTGGGGAGAGACCCAGTACTTC.

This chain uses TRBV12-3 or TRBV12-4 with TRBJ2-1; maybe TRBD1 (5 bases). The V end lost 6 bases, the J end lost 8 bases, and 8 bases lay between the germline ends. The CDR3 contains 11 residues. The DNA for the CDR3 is TGTGCCAGCAGAGCAGGGTATGAGCAGTTCTTC. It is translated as CASRAGYEQFF.

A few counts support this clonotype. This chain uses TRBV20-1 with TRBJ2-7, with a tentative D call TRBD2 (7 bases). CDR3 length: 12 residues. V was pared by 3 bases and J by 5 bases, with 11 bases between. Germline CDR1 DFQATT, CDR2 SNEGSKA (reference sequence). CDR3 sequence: CSARPGGHEQYF. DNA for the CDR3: TGCAGTGCTAGGCCGGGGGGCCACGAGCAGTACTTC.

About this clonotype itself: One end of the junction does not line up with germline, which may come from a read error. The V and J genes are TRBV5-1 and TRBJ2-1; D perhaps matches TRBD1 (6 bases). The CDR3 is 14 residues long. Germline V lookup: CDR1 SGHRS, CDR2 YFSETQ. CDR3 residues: CASRLDTGYSEQFF. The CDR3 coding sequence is TGCGCCAGCAGGCTCGATACAGGGTACAGTGAGCAGTTCTTC.

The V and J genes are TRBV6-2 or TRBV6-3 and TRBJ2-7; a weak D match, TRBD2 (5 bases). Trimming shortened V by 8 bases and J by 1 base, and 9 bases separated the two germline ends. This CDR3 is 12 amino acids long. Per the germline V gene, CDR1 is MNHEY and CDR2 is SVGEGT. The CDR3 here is CASCPGSYEQYF. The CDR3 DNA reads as TGTGCCAGCTGTCCGGGGTCCTACGAGCAGTACTTC.

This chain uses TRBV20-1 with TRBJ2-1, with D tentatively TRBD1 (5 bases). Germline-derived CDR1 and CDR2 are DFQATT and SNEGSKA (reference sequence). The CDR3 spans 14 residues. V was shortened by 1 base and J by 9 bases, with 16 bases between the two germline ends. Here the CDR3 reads CSARGGRDWREQFF. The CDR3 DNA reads TGCAGTGCTAGAGGCGGCAGGGATTGGCGTGAGCAGTTCTTC.

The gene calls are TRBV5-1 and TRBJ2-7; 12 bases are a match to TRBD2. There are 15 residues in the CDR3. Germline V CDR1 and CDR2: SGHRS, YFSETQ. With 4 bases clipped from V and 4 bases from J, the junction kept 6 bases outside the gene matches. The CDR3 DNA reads TGCGCCAGCAGCCAGACTAGCGGGAGTTGGTACGAGCAGTACTTC. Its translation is CASSQTSGSWYEQYF.

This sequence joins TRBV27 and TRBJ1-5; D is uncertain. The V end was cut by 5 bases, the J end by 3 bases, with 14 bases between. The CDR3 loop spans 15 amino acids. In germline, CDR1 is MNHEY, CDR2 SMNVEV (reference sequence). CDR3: CASSEDHTDNQPQHF. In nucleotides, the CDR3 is TGTGCCAGCAGTGAGGACCACACTGACAATCAGCCCCAGCATTTT.

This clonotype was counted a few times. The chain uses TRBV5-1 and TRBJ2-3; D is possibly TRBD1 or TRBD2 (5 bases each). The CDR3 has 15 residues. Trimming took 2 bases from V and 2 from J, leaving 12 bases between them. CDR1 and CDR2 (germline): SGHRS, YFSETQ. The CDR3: CASSLSGPNTDTQYF. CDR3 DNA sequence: TGCGCCAGCAGCTTATCGGGACCAAACACAGATACGCAGTATTTT.

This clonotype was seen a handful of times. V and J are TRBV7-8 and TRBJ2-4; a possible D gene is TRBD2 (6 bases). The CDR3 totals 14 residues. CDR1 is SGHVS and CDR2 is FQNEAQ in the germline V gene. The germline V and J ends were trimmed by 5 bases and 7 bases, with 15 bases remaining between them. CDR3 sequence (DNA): TGTGCCAGCAGCCCAAGCATAGCGGTGAACATTCAGTACTTC. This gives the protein CASSPSIAVNIQYF.

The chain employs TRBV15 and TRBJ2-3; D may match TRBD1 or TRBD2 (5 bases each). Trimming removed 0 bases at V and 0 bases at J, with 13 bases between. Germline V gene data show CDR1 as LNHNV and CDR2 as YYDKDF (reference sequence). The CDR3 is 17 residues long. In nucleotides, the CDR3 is TGTGCCACCAGCAGAGATTACGGGGCCCCTAGCACAGATACGCAGTATTTT. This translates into CATSRDYGAPSTDTQYF. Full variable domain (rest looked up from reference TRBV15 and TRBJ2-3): DAMVIQNPRYQVTQFGKPVTLSCSQTLNHNVMYWYQQKSSQAPKLLFHYYDKDFNNEADTPDNFQSRRPNTSFCFLDIRSPGLGDTAMYLCATSRDYGAPSTDTQYFGPGTRLTVL.

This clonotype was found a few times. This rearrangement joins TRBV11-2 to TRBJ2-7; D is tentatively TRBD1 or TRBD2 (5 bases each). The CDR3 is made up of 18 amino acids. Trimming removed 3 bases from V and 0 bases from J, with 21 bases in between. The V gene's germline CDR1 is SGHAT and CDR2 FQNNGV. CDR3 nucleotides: TGTGCCAGCAGCTTTATCGGGGCCGGGAACAGATTCTCCTACGAGCAGTACTTC. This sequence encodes CASSFIGAGNRFSYEQYF.

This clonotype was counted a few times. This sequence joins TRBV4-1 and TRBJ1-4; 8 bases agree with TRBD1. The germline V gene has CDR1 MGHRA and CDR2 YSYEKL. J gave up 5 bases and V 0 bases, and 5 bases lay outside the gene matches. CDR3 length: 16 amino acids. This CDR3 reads CASSQEGTGRNEKLFF. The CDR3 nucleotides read TGCGCCAGCAGCCAAGAGGGGACAGGCCGAAATGAAAAACTGTTTTTT.

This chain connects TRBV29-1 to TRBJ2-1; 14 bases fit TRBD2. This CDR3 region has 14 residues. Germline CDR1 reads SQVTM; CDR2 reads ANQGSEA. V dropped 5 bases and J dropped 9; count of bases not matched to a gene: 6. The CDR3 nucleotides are TGCAGCGTTCCGGGACTAGCGGGAGAGGGTGAGCAGTTCTTC. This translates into CSVPGLAGEGEQFF.

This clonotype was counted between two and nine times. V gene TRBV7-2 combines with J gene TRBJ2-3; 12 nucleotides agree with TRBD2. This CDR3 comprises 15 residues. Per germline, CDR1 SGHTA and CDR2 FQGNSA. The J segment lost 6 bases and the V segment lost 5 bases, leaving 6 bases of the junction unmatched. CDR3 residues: CASSVTSGRTDTQYF. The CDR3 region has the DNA TGTGCCAGCAGCGTGACTAGCGGGAGAACGGATACGCAGTATTTT.

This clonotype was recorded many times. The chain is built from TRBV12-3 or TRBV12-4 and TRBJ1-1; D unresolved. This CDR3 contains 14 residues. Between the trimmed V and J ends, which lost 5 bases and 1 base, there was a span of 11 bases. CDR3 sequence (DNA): TGTGCCAGCAGTCCACGGGGAGCGAACACTGAAGCTTTCTTT. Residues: CASSPRGANTEAFF.

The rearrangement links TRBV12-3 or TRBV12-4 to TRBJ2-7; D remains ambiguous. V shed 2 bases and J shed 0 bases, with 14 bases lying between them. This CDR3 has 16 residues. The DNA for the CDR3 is TGTGCCAGCAGTTTATCCCCCCGTACGATCTCCTACGAGCAGTACTTC. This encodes CASSLSPRTISYEQYF.

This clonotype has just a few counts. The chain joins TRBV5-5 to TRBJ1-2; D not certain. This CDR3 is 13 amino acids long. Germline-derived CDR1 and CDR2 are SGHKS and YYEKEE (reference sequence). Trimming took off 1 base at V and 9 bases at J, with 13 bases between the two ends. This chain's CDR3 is CASSLQAETSYTF. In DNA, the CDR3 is TGTGCCAGCAGCTTGCAAGCGGAGACTAGCTACACCTTC.

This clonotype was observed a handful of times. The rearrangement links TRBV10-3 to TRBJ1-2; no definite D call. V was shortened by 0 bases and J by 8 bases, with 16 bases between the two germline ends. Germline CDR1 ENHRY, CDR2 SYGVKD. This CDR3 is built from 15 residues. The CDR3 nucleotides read TGTGCCATCAGTGAGTCGGGCGGAATGCTATGGGGCTACACCTTC. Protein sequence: CAISESGGMLWGYTF.